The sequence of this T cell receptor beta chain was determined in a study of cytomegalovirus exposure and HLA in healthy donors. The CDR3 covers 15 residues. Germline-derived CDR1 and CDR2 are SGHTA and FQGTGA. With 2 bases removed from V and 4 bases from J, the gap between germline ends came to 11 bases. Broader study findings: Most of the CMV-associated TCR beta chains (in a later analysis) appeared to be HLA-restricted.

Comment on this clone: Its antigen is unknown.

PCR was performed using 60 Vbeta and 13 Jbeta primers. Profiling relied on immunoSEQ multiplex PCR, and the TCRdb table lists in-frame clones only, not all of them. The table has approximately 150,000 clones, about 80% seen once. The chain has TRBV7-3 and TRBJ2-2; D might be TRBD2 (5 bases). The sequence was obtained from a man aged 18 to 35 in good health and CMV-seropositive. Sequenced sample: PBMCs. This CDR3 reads CASSLSPGSTGELFF. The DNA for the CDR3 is TGTGCCAGCAGCTTATCGCCGGGGTCCACCGGGGAGCTGTTTTTT.